One sample yielded the 18 T cell receptor beta chains listed below, sequenced in a study of T cells in Graves' hyperthyroidism and ophthalmopathy. TCR beta CDR3 regions were amplified from RNA. The TCR CDR3 was amplified in a first-round RT-PCR using the HTBI primer set. TCRdb itself ran the multiplex PCR reads through MiXCR, one entry per CDR3 protein. The sample includes roughly 570,000 distinct CDR3 sequences, under 60% seen only once; the top ten take around 17%. The sample taken for sequencing was peripheral blood or thyroid tissue (not recorded which). Receptors were obtained from an adult woman with Graves' disease, either hyperthyroidism or ophthalmopathy (not recorded which).

This clonotype was seen repeatedly, ten times or more. The chain joins TRBV7-6 to TRBJ2-7; D perhaps matches TRBD1 (6 bases). Germline lookup yields CDR1 SGHVS and CDR2 FNYEAQ. The CDR3 is 14 residues long. V was shortened by 1 base and J by 7 bases, with 14 bases between the two germline ends. This CDR3 is CASSLGSQGREQYF. As DNA, the CDR3 is TGTGCCAGCAGCTTAGGAAGTCAGGGGCGGGAGCAGTACTTC. The whole variable domain, filled in from reference TRBV7-6 and TRBJ2-7, reads GAGVSQSPRYKVTKRGQDVALRCDPISGHVSLYWYRQALGQGPEFLTYFNYEAQQDKSGLPNDRFSAERPEGSISTLTIQRTEQRDSAMYRCASSLGSQGREQYFGPGTRLTVT.

This clonotype was counted at least ten times. V and J are TRBV20-1 and TRBJ1-2, with D maybe TRBD1 (5 bases). Germline CDR1 is DFQATT and CDR2 is SNEGSKA (reference sequence). Trimming took 4 bases from V and 8 from J, leaving 17 bases between them. This CDR3 comprises 13 residues. This chain's CDR3 is CSATGTLSEGYTF. CDR3 DNA sequence: TGCAGTGCTACCGGGACGCTCTCTGAAGGCTACACCTTC.

This clonotype occurred a few times. The chain links TRBV7-8 to TRBJ2-5; D unclear. Between the trimmed V and J ends, which lost 5 bases and 5 bases, there was a span of 12 bases. CDR1 and CDR2 (germline): SGHVS, FQNEAQ. The CDR3 totals 13 residues. In DNA form, the CDR3 reads TGTGCCAGCAGCCGTGATAGGCTGGAGACCCAGTACTTC. It translates to CASSRDRLETQYF.

This clonotype was picked up many times. The chain couples TRBV5-1 to TRBJ2-7; D is perhaps TRBD1 (6 bases). The length of the CDR3 is 15 residues. Deletions cut 0 bases from V and 0 bases from J, with 10 bases between. Per the germline V gene, CDR1 is SGHRS and CDR2 is YFSETQ. CDR3 amino acids: CASSLEWDISYEQYF. For the CDR3, the DNA is TGCGCCAGCAGCTTGGAATGGGACATCTCCTACGAGCAGTACTTC.

The gene calls are TRBV19 and TRBJ1-1; 7 bases match TRBD1. Germline V gene sequence: CDR1 LNHDA, CDR2 SQIVND (reference sequence). CDR3 length: 13 residues. The V gene end was trimmed by 7 bases and the J gene end by 3 bases; junction bases not matched to a gene: 5. The CDR3 protein is CASMTGWHTEAFF. The CDR3 DNA is TGTGCCAGTATGACAGGGTGGCACACTGAAGCTTTCTTT.

This rearrangement joins TRBV12-3 or TRBV12-4 to TRBJ1-2; 7 bases map to TRBD1. The CDR3 length is 14 residues. The trim removed 8 bases at V and 7 bases at J, leaving 13 bases unmatched. The CDR3 region has the DNA TGTGCCAGCGGCCTTTTGGGACAGAGGCCTGGCTACACCTTC. This sequence encodes CASGLLGQRPGYTF.

The chain carries TRBV7-9 and TRBJ1-2; no clear D. Germline values: CDR1 SEHNR, CDR2 FQNEAQ (reference sequence). Trimming left V 1 base short and J 8 bases short, with 26 bases between. There are 18 residues in the CDR3. This CDR3 reads CASSLVPRQARRFSGYTF. Here the CDR3 DNA reads TGTGCCAGCAGCTTAGTACCACGACAAGCTCGGAGGTTTTCGGGCTACACCTTC.

Many counts were recorded for this clonotype. The chain employs TRBV4-1 and TRBJ1-4, with D possibly TRBD1 on 5 matching bases. The V gene lost 0 bases and the J gene lost 8 bases, with 16 bases spanning the gap. This CDR3 has 16 amino acids. Germline values: CDR1 MGHRA, CDR2 YSYEKL. CDR3 coding DNA: TGCGCCAGCAGCCAAGATATCCGCCAGGGAAGGGAAAAACTGTTTTTT. This gives the protein CASSQDIRQGREKLFF.

This chain connects TRBV7-2 to TRBJ2-5; D not certain. The CDR3 is 18 residues long. Deletions cut 0 bases from V and 5 bases from J, with 22 bases between. In germline, CDR1 is SGHTA, CDR2 FQGNSA. CDR3 sequence (DNA): TGTGCCAGCAGCTTAGCAGTATCAAACTATGGCTACGGGGAGACCCAGTACTTC. This gives the protein CASSLAVSNYGYGETQYF.

This chain connects TRBV20-1 to TRBJ2-7, with 9 bases aligning to TRBD2. The CDR3 contains 13 residues. The J segment lost 6 bases and the V segment lost 6 bases, leaving 9 bases of the junction unmatched. Germline-derived CDR1 and CDR2 are DFQATT and SNEGSKA (reference sequence). Here the CDR3 reads CSAVAGARAEQYF. The CDR3, as DNA: TGCAGTGCGGTAGCGGGAGCCAGGGCCGAGCAGTACTTC.

This clonotype was detected ten times or more. The CDR3 DNA sequence: TGTGCCATCAGCCGGGACCGAACTAATGAAAAACTGTTTTTT. Protein sequence: CAISRDRTNEKLFF. V is TRBV10-3 and J is TRBJ1-4, with a weak D call TRBD1 (5 bases). V was clipped by 6 bases and J by 1 base, with 9 bases between them. CDR1 and CDR2 (germline): ENHRY, SYGVKD. This CDR3 comprises 14 residues.

This clonotype was counted many times. This sequence joins TRBV7-9 and TRBJ1-2; D is possibly TRBD1 (5 bases). The length of the CDR3 is 16 residues. Deletions cut 5 bases from V and 0 bases from J, with 16 bases between. Germline V CDR1 and CDR2: SEHNR, FQNEAQ (reference sequence). The DNA of the CDR3 is TGTGCCAGCAGCCCAAACCGGGACGCAACTAACTATGGCTACACCTTC. This sequence encodes CASSPNRDATNYGYTF.

This clonotype was counted ten times or more. The chain is built from TRBV19 and TRBJ1-5; D gene unclear. The CDR3 runs to 16 residues. V was pared by 0 bases and J by 5 bases, with 14 bases between. CDR1 and CDR2 from the germline V gene are LNHDA and SQIVND (reference sequence). CDR3: CASSIEGWRDDQPQHF. For the CDR3, the DNA is TGTGCCAGTAGTATAGAGGGTTGGCGTGATGATCAGCCCCAGCATTTT.

This clonotype came up many times. The chain joins TRBV7-8 to TRBJ2-5, with D uncertain. Germline lookup yields CDR1 SGHVS and CDR2 FQNEAQ. CDR3 size: 15 residues. Trimming shortened V by 0 bases and J by 3 bases, and 11 bases separated the two germline ends. The CDR3 sequence is CASSLAWGVKETQYF. The CDR3 DNA follows: TGTGCCAGCAGCTTAGCATGGGGTGTGAAAGAGACCCAGTACTTC.

This clonotype appeared many times. V usage is TRBV5-6 and J usage is TRBJ1-1; 8 nucleotides match TRBD1. The V gene's germline CDR1 is SGHDT and CDR2 YYEEEE. J was trimmed by 4 bases and V by 4 bases; bases with no gene match: 15. The CDR3 extends over 17 amino acids. The CDR3 is CASSLGSGGQGFTEAFF. The CDR3 bases are TGTGCCAGCAGCCTAGGATCAGGGGGCCAGGGTTTCACTGAAGCTTTCTTT.

The chain has TRBV27 and TRBJ1-5; possible D gene TRBD1, 5 bases. This CDR3 has 13 amino acids. Trimming took off 5 bases at V and 7 bases at J, with 12 bases between the two ends. Germline lookup yields CDR1 MNHEY and CDR2 SMNVEV (reference sequence). The CDR3 loop reads CASSPSGWQPQHF. In nucleotides, the CDR3 is TGTGCCAGCAGTCCCTCAGGGTGGCAGCCCCAGCATTTT.

V usage is TRBV10-3 and J usage is TRBJ1-6; a weak D match, TRBD1 (5 bases). The CDR3 is 15 residues long. The germline V gene has CDR1 ENHRY and CDR2 SYGVKD. V shed 8 bases and J shed 9 bases, with 20 bases lying between them. The CDR3 spells CAICSVRQLSSPLHF. In nucleotides, the CDR3 is TGTGCCATCTGCAGTGTGCGACAGTTAAGTTCACCCCTCCACTTT.

This clonotype has at least ten counts. The V and J genes are TRBV11-2 and TRBJ2-7; no clear D gene. The germline gives CDR1 SGHAT, CDR2 FQNNGV. CDR3 length equals 13 residues. Deletions cut 2 bases from V and 1 base from J, with 6 bases between. CDR3 sequence: CASSLSRSYEQYF. DNA of the CDR3: TGTGCCAGCAGCTTAAGCAGATCCTACGAGCAGTACTTC.